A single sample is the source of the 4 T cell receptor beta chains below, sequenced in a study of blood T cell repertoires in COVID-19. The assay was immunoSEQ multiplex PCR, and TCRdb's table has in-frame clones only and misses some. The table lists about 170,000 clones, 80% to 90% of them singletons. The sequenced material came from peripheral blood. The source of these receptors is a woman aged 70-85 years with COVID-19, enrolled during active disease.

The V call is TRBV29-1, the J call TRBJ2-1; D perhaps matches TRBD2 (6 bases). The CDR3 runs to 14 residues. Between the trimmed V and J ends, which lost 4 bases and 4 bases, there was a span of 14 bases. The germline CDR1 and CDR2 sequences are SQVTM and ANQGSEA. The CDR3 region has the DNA TGCAGCGTTGGGCTTTTAGCGGAATACAATGAGCAGTTCTTC. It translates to CSVGLLAEYNEQFF.

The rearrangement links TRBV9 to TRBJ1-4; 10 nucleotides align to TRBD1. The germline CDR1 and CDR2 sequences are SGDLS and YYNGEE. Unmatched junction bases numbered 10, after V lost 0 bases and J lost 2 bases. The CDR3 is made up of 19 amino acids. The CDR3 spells CASSVGIRTGGNTNEKLFF. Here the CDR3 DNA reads TGTGCCAGCAGCGTAGGAATCCGGACAGGGGGTAACACTAATGAAAAACTGTTTTTT.

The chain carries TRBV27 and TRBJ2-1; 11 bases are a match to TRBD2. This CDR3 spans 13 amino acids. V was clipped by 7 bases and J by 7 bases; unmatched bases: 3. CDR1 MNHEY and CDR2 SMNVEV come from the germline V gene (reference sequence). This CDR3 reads CASTIAGGNEQFF. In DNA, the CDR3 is TGTGCCAGCACAATAGCGGGGGGGAATGAGCAGTTCTTC.

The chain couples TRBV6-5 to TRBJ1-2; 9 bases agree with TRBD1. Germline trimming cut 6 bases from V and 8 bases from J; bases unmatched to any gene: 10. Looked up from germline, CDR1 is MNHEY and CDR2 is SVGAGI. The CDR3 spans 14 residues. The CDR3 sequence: CASRATGGGSGYTF. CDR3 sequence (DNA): TGTGCCAGCAGGGCCACAGGGGGCGGATCAGGCTACACCTTC.